The 10 T cell receptor beta chains reported below all come from one sample, sequenced in a study of cytomegalovirus exposure and HLA in healthy donors. With 60 Vbeta and 13 Jbeta primers, the PCR was carried out. Only in-frame clones appear in the TCRdb table, and some are missing; sequencing was by immunoSEQ multiplex PCR. The sample lists roughly 130,000 clones, about four fifths occurring once. The sequenced sample was PBMCs. The receptors derive from a male donor in good health and CMV-seropositive.

The chain employs TRBV11-2 and TRBJ2-1; TRBD2 is a possible D gene (6 bases). Germline V gene data show CDR1 as SGHAT and CDR2 as FQNNGV. CDR3 length equals 16 residues. V was cut by 5 bases and J by 4 bases, with 18 bases left in between. The CDR3 spells CASSPLISGFYNEQFF. In DNA form, the CDR3 reads TGTGCCAGCAGCCCCCTTATTAGCGGCTTTTACAATGAGCAGTTCTTC.

Written as DNA, the CDR3 is TGTGCCAGCAGTTACTTCGCTGAGTCCTACGAGCAGTACTTC. This gives the protein CASSYFAESYEQYF. The V and J genes are TRBV6-5 and TRBJ2-7; no reliable D call. The CDR3 length is 14 residues. Trimming took 1 base from V and 1 from J, leaving 8 bases between them. CDR1 MNHEY and CDR2 SVGAGI come from the germline V gene.

This chain joins TRBV18 and TRBJ1-3; 7 nucleotides line up with TRBD1. The V and J ends lost 3 bases and 2 bases, in that order; junction bases with no gene match: 7. This CDR3 is 16 amino acids long. Per germline, CDR1 KGHSH and CDR2 LQKENI. The CDR3 nucleotides read TGTGCCAGCTCACCGGACAGGACGACCGCTGGAAACACCATATATTTT. Protein: CASSPDRTTAGNTIYF. The complete variable domain, with remaining parts taken from reference TRBV18 and TRBJ1-3, reads NAGVMQNPRHLVRRRGQEARLRCSPMKGHSHVYWYRQLPEEGLKFMVYLQKENIIDESGMPKERFSAEFPKEGPSILRIQQVVRGDSAAYFCASSPDRTTAGNTIYFGEGSWLTVV.

This clone was seen just once. J is TRBJ2-1 and V is TRBV29-1; 7 positions match TRBD2. Germline-derived CDR1 and CDR2 are SQVTM and ANQGSEA. The CDR3 spans 12 residues. With V trimmed by 3 bases and J by 9 bases, 5 bases remained unmatched. The CDR3 DNA reads as TGCAGCGTTGACGAAACGGGGGGTGAGCAGTTCTTC. This gives the protein CSVDETGGEQFF.

The genes are TRBV7-8 and TRBJ1-2, with D uncertain. Germline V gene lookup returns CDR1 SGHVS and CDR2 FQNEAQ. Trimming took off 5 bases at V and 8 bases at J, with 15 bases between the two ends. This CDR3 is 13 amino acids long. In nucleotides, the CDR3 is TGTGCCAGCAGCAACCCCATCCAAGAGGGCTACACCTTC. It translates to CASSNPIQEGYTF.

The chain couples TRBV5-1 to TRBJ1-5, with D unclear. From germline, CDR1 is SGHRS and CDR2 YFSETQ. This CDR3 contains 15 residues. The germline V and J ends were trimmed by 4 bases and 1 base, with 12 bases remaining between them. CDR3 nucleotide sequence: TGCGCCAGCAGCGAACGGAGTGGGAGCAATCAGCCCCAGCATTTT. Its translation is CASSERSGSNQPQHF.

The genes are TRBV7-8 and TRBJ1-3; D is unresolved. The CDR3 has 16 amino acids. CDR1 and CDR2 (germline): SGHVS, FQNEAQ. V was shortened by 1 base and J by 3 bases, with 13 bases between the two germline ends. The CDR3 nucleotides are TGTGCCAGCAGCTTAGGCCGTTCGGGAGGTGGAAACACCATATATTTT. As protein: CASSLGRSGGGNTIYF.

V gene TRBV2 combines with J gene TRBJ2-7; D perhaps matches TRBD2 (6 bases). The CDR3 extends over 13 amino acids. Trimming stripped 9 bases from V and 2 bases from J, with 14 bases between. The germline V gene encodes CDR1 SNHLY and CDR2 FYNNEI. The CDR3, as DNA: TGTGCCAGTGTACTAGCTTCAACCTACGAGCAGTACTTC. Amino acid sequence: CASVLASTYEQYF.

This chain connects TRBV5-6 to TRBJ1-1, with 7 positions matching TRBD1. The trim removed 7 bases at V and 4 bases at J, leaving 7 bases unmatched. This CDR3 has 13 residues. CDR1 is SGHDT and CDR2 is YYEEEE in the germline V gene. The CDR3 nucleotides are TGTGCCAGCGACCGACAGGGACCCACTGAAGCTTTCTTT. Translating gives CASDRQGPTEAFF.

On this clone itself: The junction shows a germline mismatch at one end, possibly a read error. V gene TRBV5-6 combines with J gene TRBJ1-2, with TRBD1 as a possible D gene (6 bases). CDR3 length: 14 amino acids. Germline loops: CDR1 SGHDT, CDR2 YYEEEE. The CDR3 nucleotides are TGTGCCAGCAGCTTTGGGGGGGCAGACTATGGCTACCCCTTC. Residues: CASSFGGADYGYPF.